A selection of T cell receptor beta chains follows, all from one sample in a study of blood T cell repertoires in COVID-19. Measured with immunoSEQ multiplex PCR; TCRdb has only the in-frame clones, and not every one. Here the sample spans some 39,000 clones, approximately 85% being singletons. Sequencing was carried out using peripheral blood. Every receptor here comes from a man in his sixties with acute or convalescent COVID-19. Each CDR3 is given with its conserved first and last residue. A D gene is named only where the DNA matches it firmly. Expanded clones are given a class, and other clones once, few, many or no size at all.

clone_size	cdr3_length	j_call	d_call	v_call	cdr3_aa	cdr3_nt
few	14	TRBJ1-5	TRBD1	TRBV27	CASSRTGGNQPQHF	TGTGCCAGCAGTCGGACAGGGGGAAATCAGCCCCAGCATTTT
once	15	TRBJ1-6	-	TRBV6-5	CASSYSRSGESPLHF	TGTGCCAGCAGTTACTCAAGATCAGGGGAATCACCCCTCCACTTT
-	14	TRBJ1-2	-	TRBV15	CATSRDAGPYGYTF	TGTGCCACCAGCAGAGACGCAGGTCCATATGGCTACACCTTC
-	13	TRBJ2-7	TRBD1	TRBV27	CASSRQGNYEQYF	TGTGCCAGCAGCCGACAGGGTAACTACGAGCAGTACTTC
-	18	TRBJ2-1	-	TRBV28	CASSLELGSFGSYNEQFF	TGTGCCAGCAGTTTAGAACTAGGGAGTTTCGGCTCCTACAATGAGCAGTTCTTC
-	13	TRBJ1-1	TRBD1	TRBV27	CASSLGQGAEAFF	TGTGCCAGCAGTTTAGGGCAGGGGGCTGAAGCTTTCTTT
-	13	TRBJ1-4	-	TRBV7-9	CASSLTGDEKLFF	TGTGCCAGCAGCTTGACCGGAGATGAAAAACTGTTTTTT
-	16	TRBJ2-3	-	TRBV7-3	CASSPQGVAVGDTQYF	TGTGCCAGCAGCCCCCAAGGCGTGGCAGTCGGGGATACGCAGTATTTT
-	15	TRBJ1-5	-	TRBV28	CASSRRGGGNQPQHF	TGTGCCAGCAGTCGACGGGGCGGGGGCAATCAGCCCCAGCATTTT
-	15	TRBJ2-7	TRBD2	TRBV30	CAWSGGLALAYEQYF	TGTGCCTGGAGTGGGGGACTAGCGCTGGCCTACGAGCAGTACTTC
-	15	TRBJ1-6	-	TRBV5-6	CASSGGQPGGSPLHF	TGTGCCAGCAGCGGCGGACAGCCAGGAGGATCACCCCTCCACTTT
-	18	TRBJ1-3	TRBD1	TRBV11-2	CASSLVPGQGSGGNTIYF	TGTGCCAGCAGCTTAGTCCCGGGACAGGGTTCGGGAGGAAACACCATATATTTT
-	15	TRBJ2-7	TRBD2	TRBV4-1	CASSLFGGEPYEQYF	TGCGCCAGCAGCCTTTTCGGGGGGGAGCCCTACGAGCAGTACTTC
-	13	TRBJ1-6	-	TRBV3-1/TRBV3-2	CASSHQPRSTLHF	TGTGCCAGCAGCCACCAACCCCGGAGCACCCTCCACTTT
-	17	TRBJ2-3	-	TRBV7-2	CASSLAYRGGRPDTQYF	TGTGCCAGCAGCTTAGCCTACAGGGGAGGTCGTCCAGATACGCAGTATTTT
-	15	TRBJ2-7	TRBD2	TRBV5-1	CASSLASGISYEQYF	TGCGCCAGCAGCTTGGCTAGCGGGATCTCCTACGAGCAGTACTTC